This paragraph reports one TCR beta chain. Its antigen is as yet unknown. The source of the sample is a study of cytomegalovirus exposure and HLA in healthy donors. V lost 5 bases and J 3 bases, leaving 7 bases between the germline ends. This CDR3 region has 12 residues. Germline CDR1 SGHTA, CDR2 FQGNSA. Amplification used 60 Vbeta primers and 13 Jbeta primers. Method: immunoSEQ multiplex PCR; TCRdb's copy keeps in-frame clones and lacks some. Of around 99,000 clones listed, 82% were seen once; the top ten hold approximately 2.5%. General observations from the study: Upon later analysis, HLA-associated TCR beta chains proved more clonally expanded than other, equally common chains. Most of the TCR beta V segments (in an earlier analysis) were productive either about 87% or about 30% of the time. Follow-up analysis later connected one missense variant in DCLRE1C with trimming of TCR beta V- and J-genes.

The donors were healthy bone marrow donors. Sequenced: PBMCs. This chain connects TRBV7-2 to TRBJ1-1; D call uncertain. The clonotype comes from a man younger than 40 in good health and CMV-seropositive. The CDR3: CASSLGYTEAFF. CDR3 coding DNA: TGTGCCAGCAGCCTCGGGTACACTGAAGCTTTCTTT.